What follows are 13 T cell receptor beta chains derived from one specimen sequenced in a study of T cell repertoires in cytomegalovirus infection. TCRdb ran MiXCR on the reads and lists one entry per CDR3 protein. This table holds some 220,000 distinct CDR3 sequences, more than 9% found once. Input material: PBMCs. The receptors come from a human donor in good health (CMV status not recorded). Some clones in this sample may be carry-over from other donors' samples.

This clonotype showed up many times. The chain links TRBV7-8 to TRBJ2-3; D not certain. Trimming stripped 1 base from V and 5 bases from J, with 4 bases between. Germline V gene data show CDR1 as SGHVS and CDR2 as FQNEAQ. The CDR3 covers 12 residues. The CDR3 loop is CASSLDRDTQYF. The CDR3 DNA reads TGTGCCAGCAGCTTAGATCGAGATACGCAGTATTTT. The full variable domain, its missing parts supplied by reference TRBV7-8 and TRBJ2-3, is GAGVSQSPRYKVAKRGQDVALRCDPISGHVSLFWYQQALGQGPEFLTYFQNEAQLDKSGLPSDRFFAERPEGSVSTLKIQRTQQEDSAVYLCASSLDRDTQYFGPGTRLTVL.

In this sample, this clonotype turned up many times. CDR3 sequence (DNA): TGTGCCAGCACCCAAAGGAGGGGGAGCGACGAGCAGTACTTC. Translation: CASTQRRGSDEQYF. The gene calls are TRBV7-2 and TRBJ2-7; TRBD1 or TRBD2 may be the D gene (6 bases each). This CDR3 contains 14 residues. Germline V CDR1 and CDR2: SGHTA, FQGNSA. V was pared by 7 bases and J by 5 bases, with 18 bases between.

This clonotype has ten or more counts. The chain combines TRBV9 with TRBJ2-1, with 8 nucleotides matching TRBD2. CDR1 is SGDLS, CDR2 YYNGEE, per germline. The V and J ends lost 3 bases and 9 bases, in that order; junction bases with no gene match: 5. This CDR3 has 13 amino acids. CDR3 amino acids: CASSAVAGSEQFF. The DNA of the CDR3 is TGTGCCAGCAGCGCCGTAGCGGGATCTGAGCAGTTCTTC.

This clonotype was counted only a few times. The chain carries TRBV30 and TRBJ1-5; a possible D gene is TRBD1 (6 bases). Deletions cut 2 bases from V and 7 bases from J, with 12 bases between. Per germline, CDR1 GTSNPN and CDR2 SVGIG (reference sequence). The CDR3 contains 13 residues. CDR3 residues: CAWSSIGGQPQHF. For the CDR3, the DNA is TGTGCCTGGAGTTCCATAGGGGGACAGCCCCAGCATTTT. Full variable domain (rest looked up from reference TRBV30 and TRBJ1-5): SQTIHQWPATLVQPVGSPLSLECTVEGTSNPNLYWYRQAAGRGLQLLFYSVGIGQISSEVPQNLSASRPQDRQFILSSKKLLLSDSGFYLCAWSSIGGQPQHFGDGTRLSIL.

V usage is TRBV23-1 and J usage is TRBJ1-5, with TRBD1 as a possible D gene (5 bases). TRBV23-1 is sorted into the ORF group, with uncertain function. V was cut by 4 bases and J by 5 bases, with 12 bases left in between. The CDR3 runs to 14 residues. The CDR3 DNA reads TGCGCCAGCAGTCCCAGGGAGGAGGATCAGCCCCAGCATTTT. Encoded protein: CASSPREEDQPQHF.

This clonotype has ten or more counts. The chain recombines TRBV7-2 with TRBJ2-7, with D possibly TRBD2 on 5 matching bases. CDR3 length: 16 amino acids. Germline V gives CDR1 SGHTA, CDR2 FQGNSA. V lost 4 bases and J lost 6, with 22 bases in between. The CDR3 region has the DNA TGTGCCAGCAGCTCCCTGGACGGGAAAGCCTACGTCGAGCAGTACTTC. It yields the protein CASSSLDGKAYVEQYF.

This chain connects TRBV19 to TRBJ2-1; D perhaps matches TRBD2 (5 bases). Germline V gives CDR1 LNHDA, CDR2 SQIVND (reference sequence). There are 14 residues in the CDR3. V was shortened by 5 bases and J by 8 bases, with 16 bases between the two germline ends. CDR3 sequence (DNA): TGTGCCAGTAGTCCCCTAGCTGGACGGGATGAGCAGTTCTTC. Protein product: CASSPLAGRDEQFF.

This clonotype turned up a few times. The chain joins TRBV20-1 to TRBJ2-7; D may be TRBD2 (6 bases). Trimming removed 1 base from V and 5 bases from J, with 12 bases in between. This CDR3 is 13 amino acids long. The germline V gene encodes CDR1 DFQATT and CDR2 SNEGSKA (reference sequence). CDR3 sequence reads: CSARGPGRHEQYF. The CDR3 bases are TGCAGTGCTAGAGGGCCAGGGAGGCACGAGCAGTACTTC.

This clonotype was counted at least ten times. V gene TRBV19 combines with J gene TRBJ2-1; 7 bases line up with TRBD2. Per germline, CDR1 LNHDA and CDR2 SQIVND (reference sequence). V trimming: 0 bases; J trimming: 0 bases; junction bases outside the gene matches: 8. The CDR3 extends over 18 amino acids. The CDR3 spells CASSIDRLAGASYNEQFF. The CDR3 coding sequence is TGTGCCAGTAGTATAGATCGGCTGGCGGGAGCCTCCTACAATGAGCAGTTCTTC.

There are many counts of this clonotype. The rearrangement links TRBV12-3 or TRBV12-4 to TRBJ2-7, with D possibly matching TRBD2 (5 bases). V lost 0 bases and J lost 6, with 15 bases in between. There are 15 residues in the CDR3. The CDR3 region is CASSLAPGRNSEQYF. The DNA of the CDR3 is TGTGCCAGCAGTTTAGCCCCGGGAAGGAACTCCGAGCAGTACTTC.

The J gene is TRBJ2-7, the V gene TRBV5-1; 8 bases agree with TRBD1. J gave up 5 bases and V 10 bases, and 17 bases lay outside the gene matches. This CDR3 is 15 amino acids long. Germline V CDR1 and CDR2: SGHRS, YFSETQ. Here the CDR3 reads CACRLTGDWVNEQYF. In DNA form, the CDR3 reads TGCGCCTGCCGCTTGACAGGGGATTGGGTCAACGAGCAGTACTTC.

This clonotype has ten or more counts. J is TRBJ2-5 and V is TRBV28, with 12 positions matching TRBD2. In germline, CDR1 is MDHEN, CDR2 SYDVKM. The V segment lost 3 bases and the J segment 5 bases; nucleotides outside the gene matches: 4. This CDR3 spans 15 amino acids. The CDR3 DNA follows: TGTGCCAGCAGTTTCGGACTAGCGGGAACTGAGACCCAGTACTTC. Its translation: CASSFGLAGTETQYF.

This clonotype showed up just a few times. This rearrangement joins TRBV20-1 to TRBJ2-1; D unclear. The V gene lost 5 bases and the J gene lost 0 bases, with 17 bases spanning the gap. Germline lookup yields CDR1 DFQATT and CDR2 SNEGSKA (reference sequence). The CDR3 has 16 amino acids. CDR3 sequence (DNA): TGCAGTGCTCCCCGAATCGGCCCCAGCTCCTACAATGAGCAGTTCTTC. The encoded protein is CSAPRIGPSSYNEQFF.